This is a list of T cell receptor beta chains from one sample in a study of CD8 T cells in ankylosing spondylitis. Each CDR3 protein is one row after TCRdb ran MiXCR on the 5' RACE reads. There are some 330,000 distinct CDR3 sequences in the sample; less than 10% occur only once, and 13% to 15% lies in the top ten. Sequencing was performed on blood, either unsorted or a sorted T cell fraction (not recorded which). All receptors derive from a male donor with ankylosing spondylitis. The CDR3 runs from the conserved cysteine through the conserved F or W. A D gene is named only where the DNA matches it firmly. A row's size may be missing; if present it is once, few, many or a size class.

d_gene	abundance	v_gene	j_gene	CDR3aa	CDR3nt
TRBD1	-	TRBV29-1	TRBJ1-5	CSALGTGGQPQHF	TGCAGCGCCCTTGGGACAGGCGGTCAGCCCCAGCATTTT
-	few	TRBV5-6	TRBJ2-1	CASSLPRSHNEQFF	TGTGCCAGCAGCTTACCCAGGTCCCACAATGAGCAGTTCTTC
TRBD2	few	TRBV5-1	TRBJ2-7	CASRLTSGPYEQYF	TGCGCCAGCAGGCTGACTAGCGGGCCCTACGAGCAGTACTTC
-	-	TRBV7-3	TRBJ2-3	CASSLLGGQEDTQYF	TGTGCCAGCAGCTTACTCGGGGGGCAAGAAGATACGCAGTATTTT
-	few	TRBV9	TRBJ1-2	CASSVELDSYGYTF	TGTGCCAGCAGCGTAGAATTGGATAGCTATGGCTACACCTTC
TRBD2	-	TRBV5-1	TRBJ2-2	CASSGTSGDTGELFF	TGCGCCAGCAGCGGAACTAGCGGTGACACCGGGGAGCTGTTTTTT
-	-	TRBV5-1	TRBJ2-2	CASGGGNLPGELFF	TGCGCCAGCGGGGGCGGAAATTTACCCGGGGAGCTGTTTTTT
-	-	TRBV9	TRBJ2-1	CASSVGVLASSYNEQFF	TGTGCCAGCAGCGTAGGTGTACTAGCTAGCTCCTACAATGAGCAGTTCTTC
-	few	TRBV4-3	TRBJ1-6	CASSQDTGRSSYNSPLHF	TGCGCCAGCAGCCAAGATACAGGCCGGAGCTCCTATAATTCACCCCTCCACTTT
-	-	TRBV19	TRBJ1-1	CASSIKGVVTEAFF	TGTGCCAGTAGTATAAAGGGAGTAGTGACTGAAGCTTTCTTT
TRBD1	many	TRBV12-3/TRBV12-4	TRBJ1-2	CASNQPGQGSGYTF	TGTGCCAGCAACCAACCGGGACAGGGAAGCGGCTACACCTTC
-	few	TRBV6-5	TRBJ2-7	CASSYSGRTYEQYF	TGTGCCAGCAGTTACTCGGGCAGGACCTACGAGCAGTACTTC
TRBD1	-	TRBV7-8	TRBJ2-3	CASSSLDRVGSSTDTQYF	TGTGCCAGCAGCTCGCTAGACAGGGTCGGTAGCAGCACAGATACGCAGTATTTT
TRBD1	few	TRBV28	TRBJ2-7	CASSLLQGVEQYF	TGTGCCAGCAGCCTCCTCCAGGGGGTTGAGCAGTACTTC
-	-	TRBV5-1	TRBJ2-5	CASSHGTVRGTQYF	TGCGCCAGCAGCCACGGGACGGTTAGAGGGACCCAGTACTTC
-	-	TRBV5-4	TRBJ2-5	CASSSPGQQETQYF	TGTGCCAGCAGCTCGCCGGGACAACAAGAGACCCAGTACTTC
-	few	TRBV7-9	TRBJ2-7	CASSSSFVSGASYEQYF	TGTGCCAGCAGCTCCTCGTTTGTATCCGGGGCGTCCTACGAGCAGTACTTC
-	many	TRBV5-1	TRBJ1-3	CASSYSDSGNTIYF	TGCGCCAGCAGCTACAGCGACTCTGGAAACACCATATATTTT
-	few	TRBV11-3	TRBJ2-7	CASSLAAALFYEQYF	TGTGCCAGCAGCTTAGCGGCTGCCCTCTTCTACGAGCAGTACTTC
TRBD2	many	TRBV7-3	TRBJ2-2	CASSPSGRNTGELFF	TGTGCCAGCAGCCCTAGCGGGCGGAACACCGGGGAGCTGTTTTTT
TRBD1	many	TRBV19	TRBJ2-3	CASTSGQGTDTQYF	TGTGCCAGTACCTCTGGACAGGGCACAGATACGCAGTATTTT
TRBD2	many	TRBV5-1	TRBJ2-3	CASSPRAGAIADTQYF	TGCGCCAGCAGCCCGCGGGCGGGAGCGATCGCAGATACGCAGTATTTT
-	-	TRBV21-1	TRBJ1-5	CASSEGGKGGNQPQHF	TGTGCCAGCAGCGAGGGGGGAAAGGGTGGAAATCAGCCCCAGCATTTT
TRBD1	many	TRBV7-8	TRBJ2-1	CASSQTTGYNEQFF	TGTGCCAGCAGCCAGACGACAGGGTACAATGAGCAGTTCTTC
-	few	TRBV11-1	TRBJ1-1	CASSLSLSGTEAFF	TGTGCCAGCAGCTTATCACTAAGCGGCACTGAAGCTTTCTTT
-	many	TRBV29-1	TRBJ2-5	CSGGSETQYF	TGCAGCGGGGGATCGGAGACCCAGTACTTC
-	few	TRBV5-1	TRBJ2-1	CASRQGSVSYNEQFF	TGCGCCAGCAGACAGGGAAGTGTATCCTACAATGAGCAGTTCTTC
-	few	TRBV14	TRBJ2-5	CASSQTGGSETQYF	TGTGCCAGCAGCCAGACAGGAGGGTCAGAGACCCAGTACTTC
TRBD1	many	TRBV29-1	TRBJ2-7	CSVPGQGTYEQYF	TGCAGCGTCCCGGGACAGGGAACCTACGAGCAGTACTTC
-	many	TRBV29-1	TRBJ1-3	CSGVPGGMENTIYF	TGCAGCGGTGTGCCCGGAGGGATGGAAAACACCATATATTTT
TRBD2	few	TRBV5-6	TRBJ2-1	CASSLLRLAGRYNEQFF	TGTGCCAGCAGCTTGCTAAGGCTAGCGGGTCGTTACAATGAGCAGTTCTTC
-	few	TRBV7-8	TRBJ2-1	CASSLTGNRGNEQFF	TGTGCCAGCAGCTTAACCGGGAATAGAGGGAATGAGCAGTTCTTC
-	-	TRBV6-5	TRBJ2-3	CASSSGTYTDTQYF	TGTGCCAGCAGTTCCGGGACATACACAGATACGCAGTATTTT
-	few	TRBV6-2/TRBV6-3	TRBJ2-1	CASKQDTRNNEQFF	TGTGCCAGCAAGCAGGATACAAGAAACAATGAGCAGTTCTTC
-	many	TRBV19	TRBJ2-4	CASSIGGLNIQYF	TGTGCCAGTAGTATAGGAGGGTTAAACATTCAGTACTTC
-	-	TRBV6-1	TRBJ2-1	CASSEGRSGRYNEQFF	TGTGCCAGCAGTGAAGGGAGAAGCGGGCGCTACAATGAGCAGTTCTTC
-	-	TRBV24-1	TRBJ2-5	CATSDFRRYQETQYF	TGTGCCACCAGTGATTTCAGGCGCTATCAAGAGACCCAGTACTTC
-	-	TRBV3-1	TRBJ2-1	CASSQGAVRGNEQFF	TGTGCCAGCAGCCAGGGCGCGGTCCGTGGCAATGAGCAGTTCTTC
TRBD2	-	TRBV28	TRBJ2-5	CASSLSGSGQETQYF	TGTGCCAGCAGTTTGAGCGGGAGCGGTCAAGAGACCCAGTACTTC
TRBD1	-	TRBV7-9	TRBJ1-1	CASSQQGDTEAFF	TGTGCCAGCAGTCAACAGGGGGACACTGAAGCTTTCTTT
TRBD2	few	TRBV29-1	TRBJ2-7	CSVLTASGSGEQYF	TGCAGCGTTTTGACGGCTAGCGGGAGTGGCGAGCAGTACTTC
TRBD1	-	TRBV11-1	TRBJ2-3	CASSQSTGTEIRTDTQYF	TGTGCCAGCAGTCAAAGTACCGGGACAGAGATCCGCACAGATACGCAGTATTTT
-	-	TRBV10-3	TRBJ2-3	CAISEVRRGDTQYF	TGTGCCATCAGTGAGGTCAGGCGGGGAGATACGCAGTATTTT
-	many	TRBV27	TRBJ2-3	CASSLLTDTQYF	TGTGCCAGCAGTTTATTGACAGATACGCAGTATTTT
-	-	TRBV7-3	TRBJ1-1	CASSPTSGTGNTEAFF	TGTGCCAGCAGCCCAACCTCAGGGACGGGGAACACTGAAGCTTTCTTT
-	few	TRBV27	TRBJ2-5	CASTPRAATQETQYF	TGTGCCAGCACCCCTCGTGCGGCTACTCAAGAGACCCAGTACTTC
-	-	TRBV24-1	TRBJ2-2	CATRSERDGGELFF	TGTGCCACCAGAAGCGAAAGGGACGGCGGGGAGCTGTTTTTT
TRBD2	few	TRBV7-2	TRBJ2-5	CASSLGTGLAQETQYF	TGTGCCAGCAGCTTAGGGACGGGACTAGCCCAAGAGACCCAGTACTTC
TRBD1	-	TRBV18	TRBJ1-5	CASSLDRGDGPQHF	TGTGCCAGCTCGCTTGACAGGGGAGATGGGCCCCAGCATTTT
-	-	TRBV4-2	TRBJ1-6	CASSQERPQRRYRLGALHF	TGTGCCAGCAGCCAGGAGCGGCCCCAGAGGCGGTACAGGCTAGGGGCCCTCCACTTT
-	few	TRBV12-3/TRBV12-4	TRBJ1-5	CASRPDPNQPQHF	TGTGCCAGCAGGCCGGACCCCAATCAGCCCCAGCATTTT
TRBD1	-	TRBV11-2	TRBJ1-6	CASSAREGGQGSASLHF	TGTGCCAGCAGCGCGAGGGAGGGGGGACAGGGCTCGGCTTCCCTCCACTTT
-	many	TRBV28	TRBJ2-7	CASSLNLRDASSYEQYF	TGTGCCAGCAGTTTAAACCTCAGGGACGCGAGCTCCTACGAGCAGTACTTC
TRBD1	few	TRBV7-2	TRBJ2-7	CASSPGQGASYEQYF	TGTGCCAGCAGCCCCGGACAGGGGGCGTCCTACGAGCAGTACTTC
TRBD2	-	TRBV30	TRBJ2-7	CAWSVLAGGIGEQYF	TGTGCCTGGAGTGTTTTAGCGGGAGGAATCGGCGAGCAGTACTTC
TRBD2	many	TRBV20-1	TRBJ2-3	CSARAPFGTSGTSTDTQYF	TGCAGTGCTAGAGCCCCATTCGGGACTAGCGGAACTAGCACAGATACGCAGTATTTT
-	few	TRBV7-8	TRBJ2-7	CASTRRDRSSYEQYF	TGTGCCAGCACACGCCGGGACCGATCCTCCTACGAGCAGTACTTC
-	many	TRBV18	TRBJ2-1	CASSPPLSLGSGSYNEQFF	TGTGCCAGCTCACCGCCCCTTAGTCTGGGGTCGGGCTCCTACAATGAGCAGTTCTTC
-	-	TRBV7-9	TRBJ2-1	CASSSEEQFF	TGTGCCAGCAGCTCCGAGGAGCAGTTCTTC
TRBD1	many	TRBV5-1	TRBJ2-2	CASSWDRDTGELFF	TGTGCCAGCTCATGGGACAGAGACACCGGGGAGCTGTTTTTT